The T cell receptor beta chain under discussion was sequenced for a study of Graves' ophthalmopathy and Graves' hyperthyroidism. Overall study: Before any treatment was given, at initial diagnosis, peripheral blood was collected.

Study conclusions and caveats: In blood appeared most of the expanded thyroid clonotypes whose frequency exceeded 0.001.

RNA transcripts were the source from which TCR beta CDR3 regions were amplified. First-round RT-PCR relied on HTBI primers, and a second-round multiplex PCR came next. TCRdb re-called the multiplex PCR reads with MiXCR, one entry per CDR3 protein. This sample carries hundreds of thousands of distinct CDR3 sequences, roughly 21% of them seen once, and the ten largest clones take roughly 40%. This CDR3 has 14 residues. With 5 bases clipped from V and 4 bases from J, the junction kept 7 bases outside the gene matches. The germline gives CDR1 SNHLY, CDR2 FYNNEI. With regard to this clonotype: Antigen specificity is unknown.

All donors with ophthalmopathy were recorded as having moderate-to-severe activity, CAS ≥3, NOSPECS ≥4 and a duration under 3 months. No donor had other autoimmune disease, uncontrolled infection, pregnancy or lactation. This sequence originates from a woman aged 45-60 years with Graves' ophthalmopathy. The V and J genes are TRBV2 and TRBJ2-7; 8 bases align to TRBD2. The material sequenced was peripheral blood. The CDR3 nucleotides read TGTGCCAGCAGTATATTCGGGGGGGGTTACGAGCAGTACTTC. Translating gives CASSIFGGGYEQYF. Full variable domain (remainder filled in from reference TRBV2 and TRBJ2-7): EPEVTQTPSHQVTQMGQEVILRCVPISNHLYFYWYRQILGQKVEFLVSFYNNEISEKSEIFDDQFSVERPDGSNFTLKIRSTKLEDSAMYFCASSIFGGGYEQYFGPGTRLTVT.